This T cell receptor beta chain was observed in a study of blood T cells in healthy people across ages. Study-level points and caveats: Whereas aged donors had fewer naive CD4+ cells, long-lived donors had more of them and higher diversity. Those diversity estimates obtained from one million T cells were thought to be underestimates.

This clonotype was counted a few times. Its specificity is not known. A second about 7 to 12 cycle PCR used barcoded and J-beta primers. TCRdb fed the 5' RACE reads into MiXCR, producing one record per CDR3 protein. The sample holds around 1,000,000 distinct CDR3 sequences, 20% to 25% seen once. The CDR3 spans 13 residues. V lost 4 bases and J lost 7, with 16 bases in between. Per the germline V gene, CDR1 is SQVTM and CDR2 is ANQGSEA. In terms of origin and age, donors were healthy Caucasian individuals from Russia aged roughly 6 to 100. These data were also filed under a second study, of T cells of mothers and their children.

The sequence was obtained from a girl aged 2 to 10 in good health. The sample consisted of blood. The V gene is TRBV29-1, the J gene TRBJ2-5; D gene unclear. The chain's CDR3 is CSVGSGRLGTQYF. The CDR3 DNA reads TGCAGCGTTGGATCAGGTCGACTTGGGACCCAGTACTTC. The whole variable domain, filled in from reference TRBV29-1 and TRBJ2-5, reads SAVISQKPSRDICQRGTSLTIQCQVDSQVTMMFWYRQQPGQSLTLIATANQGSEATYESGFVIDKFPISRPNLTFSTLTVSNMSPEDSSIYLCSVGSGRLGTQYFGPGTRLLVL.